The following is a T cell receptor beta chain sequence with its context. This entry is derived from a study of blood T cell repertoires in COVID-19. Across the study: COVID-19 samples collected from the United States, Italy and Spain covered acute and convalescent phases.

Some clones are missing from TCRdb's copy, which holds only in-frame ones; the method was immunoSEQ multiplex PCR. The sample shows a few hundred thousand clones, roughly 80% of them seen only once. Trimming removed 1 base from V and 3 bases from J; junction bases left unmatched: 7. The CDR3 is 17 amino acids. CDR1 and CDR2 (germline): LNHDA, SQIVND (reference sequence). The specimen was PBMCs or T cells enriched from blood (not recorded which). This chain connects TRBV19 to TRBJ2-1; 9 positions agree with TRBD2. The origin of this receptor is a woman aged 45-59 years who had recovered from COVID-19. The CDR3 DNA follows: TGTGCCAGTAGTATAGTAGCGGGGGCCTTCGGCTACAATGAGCAGTTCTTC. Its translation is CASSIVAGAFGYNEQFF.